The entry below gives a single T cell receptor beta chain sequence along with its context. In its sample, this clone was seen once. What this receptor recognizes is not known. There are no base qualities to consult, and no much larger clone falls within one base. The source of the sample is a study of cytomegalovirus exposure and HLA in healthy donors (dated by TCRdb to between 2016 and 2019). In terms of the full investigation: In an earlier analysis of some 550 of the donors, about 260 Gb of sequence data and some 120 million unique TCR beta sequences from 150 million to 200 million T cells were reported. To predict cytomegalovirus infection status, the study brought together high-throughput TCR immunosequencing, statistical association of individual TCRs with disease status, and machine learning. In addition to the first cohort of 500 to 850 subjects, a separate validation cohort of approximately 120 different subjects was used. An earlier analysis of nearly 600 of the donors applied high-throughput TCR beta sequencing to assess whether each TCR beta V gene segment acted as functional or pseudogenic. The study was designed to test whether signatures of past pathogen exposure could be identified by cataloging public T cell receptors. Every discovery cohort repertoire had been produced on one sequencing platform. Rather than using new phenotypic data, the later analysis identified candidate immune exposures from TCR beta sequences and from how often those sequences occurred across donors. Class I and class II HLA loci were covered by the typing at four-digit resolution. The genetic ancestry cluster associated with self-reported Caucasian donors included roughly four fifths of the roughly 400 genotyped donors. To study patterns of TCR occurrence, a later analysis re-analyzed previously published TCR beta repertoires from 700 or so donors and added high-resolution HLA genotyping. An early release covering 500 to 750 HLA-typed donors comprised around 300 gigabases of sequencing data and roughly 85 million unique TCR sequences. A handful of DR-DQ haplotypes were treated as single units for association and clustering because of strong linkage in the cohort. Across 300 to 400 genotyped donors of the cohort, an average of roughly 230,000 unique TCR beta nucleotide sequences per donor were sequenced, and 15% to 20% of those sequences were non-productive. The number of donors typed differed by locus, with 629-630 for A, B, C, DRB1 and DQB1, approximately 500 for DQA1, about 610 for DPA1, and approximately 470 for DPB1. The study profiled the T cell repertoires of 666 subjects by immunosequencing and related them to cytomegalovirus serostatus. A later genetic analysis used genome-wide SNP genotypes for about three fifths of the 666 donors, treating that subset as a discovery cohort. Donor age, sex, ethnicity and CMV serostatus were collected together with the repertoire data. Overall study outcomes, separate from this receptor: Cytomegalovirus status was reported to be diagnosed by the classifier with high specificity and sensitivity in both the original and validation cohorts. CMV serostatus was the only immune exposure information available for the cohort. Sequencing depth was assumed to be roughly uniform across donors in the presence/absence analyses, though that assumption may not hold. Most CMV-associated TCR beta chains appeared to be HLA-restricted in a later analysis, and the HLA associations seemed to be driven largely by CMV exposure. In an earlier analysis of some 640 of the donors, most TCR beta V segments were observed in productive rearrangements about 87% or about 30% of the time, broadly matching IMGT annotations. At a false discovery rate of 0.05, a later analysis linked about 16,000 TCR beta sequences to specific HLA alleles. Because the 87-base-pair reads could not distinguish some IMGT-functional V segments, including TRBV6-2 and TRBV6-3, those segments were excluded. In a later analysis, the rate of TCR association differed among HLA loci, with DRB1 alleles having the most associated TCRs and HLA-C alleles having the fewest. Most TCR sequences were observed very rarely across donors, whereas some public TCRs were present in many individuals. A group of highly shared sequence variants was considered likely to be a technical artifact of the sequencing pipeline. Several of the top co-occurrence clusters appeared to be linked to parvovirus B19, influenza, CMV and Epstein-Barr virus, according to a later analysis. Linkage disequilibrium might explain the correlated functional status among segregating V segments, but an unknown experimental factor could not be excluded. In a later analysis, HLA-associated TCR beta chains were found to be more clonally expanded and to have lower generation probabilities than equally common non-associated chains. When HLA alleles, especially DR and DQ, strongly co-occurred, TCR associations were difficult to assign to individual alleles. In vitro tests confirmed that a few of the cytomegalovirus-associated TCR beta chains recognize cytomegalovirus antigens. V-gene and J-gene trimming of TCR beta chains was associated with a missense DCLRE1C variant in a later genetic analysis, and the association was replicated in an independent cohort. In a later genetic analysis, fewer N-insertions in productive TCRs were reported among donors in an Asian-associated ancestry cluster than the approximately 710-donor mean. Because HLA typing was missing for some donors at each locus, association tests included only the typed subset. A further reported finding was that TCR beta sequences accurately predicted the HLA-A and HLA-B alleles for most subjects in the first cohort. According to the authors, the approach could potentially be generalized to other disease states and immunological phenotypes. The earlier analysis of some 560 of the donors excluded over 15 rarely observed V segments, including chromosome 9 orphons, because counts were too low. In the study, around 150 TCR beta chains were listed as associated with cytomegalovirus. The cohort was sequenced for TCR beta chains only, and without alpha or paired-chain data the features that could be detected were limited.

The cohort consisted of fewer than 700 healthy bone marrow donors. All cohort members were sampled while nominally healthy, although unrecorded immune exposures were likely present. The donor tested CMV seropositive, placing the donor among the 290 or so seropositive members of the cohort. Each donor provided a peripheral blood sample, and peripheral blood mononuclear cells were used for TCR beta sequencing. The Qiagen DNeasy Blood Extraction Kit was used to extract genomic DNA from the blood cell samples. Based on the germline V gene, the CDR1 and CDR2 sequences are SGHRS and YFSETQ. V is trimmed back by 4 bases and J by 11 bases, and the junction contains 7 bases that no gene match accounts for. Including the terminal cysteine and phenylalanine, the CDR3 comprises 14 residues. CDR3 DNA only is kept here, 42 bases in frame from base 1. The library was obtained by the immunoSEQ multiplex PCR assay. For the multiplex PCR, a mixture combining 60 forward primers for TCR Vbeta segments and 13 reverse primers for TCR Jbeta segments was used. The CDR3 region of rearranged TCR beta genes was amplified from genomic DNA with a multiplex PCR assay. Amplified TCR beta libraries were sequenced as 87-base-pair reads on the Illumina HiSeq System. Regarding the original processing steps: A later analysis tallied roughly 80 million unique TCR beta chains across the 666 repertoires, and some 10 million of those chains were shared by two or more donors. To remove PCR and sequencing errors, raw reads were error-corrected and collapsed into unique sequences using a nearest-neighbor algorithm that merged closely related sequences. Alignment of CDR3 sequences to IMGT reference sequences was used to assign V, D and J gene segments. For a sequence to be retained, a match of at least six nucleotides was required to both a V gene segment and a J gene segment. A rearrangement was called productive if the CDR3 had no stop codons and remained in frame with V and J, and every other rearrangement was called non-productive. CDR3 was defined by IMGT convention, running from the second conserved V-encoded cysteine to the conserved J-encoded phenylalanine. The earlier analysis of 500 to 600 of the donors excluded sequences that lacked an unambiguous match to a single V gene segment. An earlier analysis of several hundred of the donors called V segments functional above 56.7% productive rearrangements and segregating when the between-donor standard deviation exceeded 5%. A statistical classification framework was built for diagnosing cytomegalovirus status from the catalog of TCR beta chain sequences. A later analysis assigned V and J genes by comparing TCR nucleotide sequences with IMGT/GENE-DB human TR gene sequences. The TCRdist pipeline was used in a later analysis to assign CDR3 sequences and most-parsimonious VDJ recombination scenarios. A later analysis defined each TCR beta chain by its CDR3 amino acid sequence plus V-gene family, and excluded reads lacking a unique V-gene family. In a later analysis, fewer than 650 highly shared, low-generation-probability nucleotide sequences were removed to address suspected cross-contamination and a sequencing artifact. A later analysis calculated a clonal expansion index for each public chain from normalized within-repertoire ranks of inferred template counts. In a later analysis, generation probabilities were computed with a VDJ recombination model fitted to out-of-frame rearrangements, and the resulting probabilities were checked against IGoR. A later analysis scored TCR-TCR, TCR-HLA and TCR-CMV co-occurrence with hypergeometric tests, applying a repertoire-size bias correction to TCR pairs. False discovery rates were estimated in a later analysis by permuting HLA or CMV assignments 20 times. A later analysis grouped co-occurring TCRs with DBSCAN, adding TCRdist sequence similarity when clustering within HLA-allele-positive subsets. For co-occurrence clustering, repertoires with fewer than 30,000 or more than 120,000 public chains were excluded, along with a handful of repertoires with anomalous nucleotide sharing. TCRdb limited this immuneACCESS table to in-frame rearrangements with V and J called. A share of clones is missing; checked studies link under half to unresolved V genes, and the rest is unexplained. V and J calls and clone size follow that table, whereas D and trimming were derived from the DNA. Recorded for this sample are under 200,000 clones; 60% to 85% of them occurred a single time. The ten largest account for over 3% of the sample.

This receptor chain uses TRBV5-1 and TRBJ2-1; 12 bases in between match TRBD2. The specimen sequenced was PBMCs. This TCR was sampled from a woman in her forties or fifties in good health and CMV-seropositive. The CDR3 protein: CASSPGLAGAKQFF. In nucleotides, the sequence is TGCGCCAGCAGCCCGGGACTAGCGGGCGCAAAGCAGTTCTTC.